The T cell receptor (beta chain) described here comes from a study of shared clonotypes between healthy human individuals. Methods used by the authors: ImmunoSEQ supplied junction-only sequences lacking quality scores, so filtering was different. Clones were sequenced by immunoSEQ multiplex PCR, and TCRdb holds only the in-frame ones, with some missing. V and J calls and clone size are given by that table; D and trimming were obtained from the DNA. The top ten clones hold 34% of a sample with more than 550,000 clones, about 92% of them seen once. Concerning this clone itself: The antigen is unknown.

Donation came from healthy HIV-negative adults that had no recent acute infections or vaccinations. Whole-study findings and limits: The naive CD4 repertoires of a handful of donors were compared, and approximately 4.7% of clonotypes were shared.

V lost 5 bases and J 11 bases, leaving 12 bases between the germline ends. The CDR3 totals 11 residues. Germline loops: CDR1 MNHNS, CDR2 SASEGT. This TCR came from a man younger than 30 in good health. Some clones in this sample may be carry-over from other donors' samples. The V and J genes are TRBV6-1 and TRBJ1-1; D is ambiguous. Sequencing was carried out using memory CD8+ T cells from PBMCs. Subset indicated: CD45RO+ cells pooled with CCR7-negative TemRA cells. The CDR3 region is CASSFGLEAFF. The CDR3 DNA sequence: TGTGCCAGCAGTTTCGGGTTGGAGGCTTTCTTT.